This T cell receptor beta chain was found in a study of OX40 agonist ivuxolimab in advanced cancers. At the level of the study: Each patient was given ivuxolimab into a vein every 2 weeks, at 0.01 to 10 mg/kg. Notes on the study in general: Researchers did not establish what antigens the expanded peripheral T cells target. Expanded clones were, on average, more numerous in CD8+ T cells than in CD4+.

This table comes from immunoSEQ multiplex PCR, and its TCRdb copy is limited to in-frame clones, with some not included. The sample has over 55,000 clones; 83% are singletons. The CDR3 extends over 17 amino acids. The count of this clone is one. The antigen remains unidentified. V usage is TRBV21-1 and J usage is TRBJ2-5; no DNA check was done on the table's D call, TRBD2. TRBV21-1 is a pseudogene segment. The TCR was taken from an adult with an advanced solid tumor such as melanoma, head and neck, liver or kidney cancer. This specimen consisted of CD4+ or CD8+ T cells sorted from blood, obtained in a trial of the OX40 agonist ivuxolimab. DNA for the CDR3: TGTGCCAGCACCCTCACCCCTCCGACTAGCGAGCAAGAGACCCAGTACTTC. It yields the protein CASTLTPPTSEQETQYF.